Sequencing of this T cell receptor (beta chain) was carried out in a study of control samples from healthy donors and cancer patients. V lost 2 bases to trimming and J lost 0 bases, with 10 bases between them. Germline loops: CDR1 SGHTA, CDR2 FQGNSA. The CDR3 contains 15 residues. Some clones are missing from TCRdb's copy, which holds only in-frame ones; the method was immunoSEQ multiplex PCR. The sample records about 150,000 clones, 89% being singletons. Sequenced sample: blood. This receptor was obtained from a man under 40 in good health. The genes are TRBV7-2 and TRBJ1-2, with D maybe TRBD1 (5 bases). Written as DNA, the CDR3 is TGTGCCAGCAGCTTAAATGGCAGGGCTAACTATGGCTACACCTTC. Residues: CASSLNGRANYGYTF.